The 24 T cell receptor beta chains below all came from one sample that was sequenced in a study of blood T cell repertoires in COVID-19. TCRdb's table, derived via immunoSEQ multiplex PCR, lists solely in-frame clones and lacks some. The table shows some 170,000 clones, with 82% occurring only once. Sequences were obtained from peripheral blood. These receptors were collected from a woman in her 70s with acute or convalescent COVID-19.

The rearrangement joins TRBV5-1 to TRBJ2-7, with 12 bases that match TRBD2. Losses at the gene ends were 4 bases for V and 5 bases for J; bases not matched to a gene: 7. The CDR3 has 15 residues. Per germline, CDR1 SGHRS and CDR2 YFSETQ. The CDR3 nucleotides read TGCGCCAGCAGCAGGACTAGCGGGAACATAGACGAGCAGTACTTC. Its protein is CASSRTSGNIDEQYF.

The chain has TRBV5-1 and TRBJ2-1; TRBD2 matches 9 bases. Unmatched junction bases numbered 9, after V lost 0 bases and J lost 2 bases. This CDR3 is built from 18 residues. Germline CDR1 SGHRS, CDR2 YFSETQ. The CDR3 region is CASSLGLAVIEPYNEQFF. As DNA, the CDR3 is TGCGCCAGCAGCTTGGGACTAGCGGTTATAGAGCCCTACAATGAGCAGTTCTTC.

The chain combines TRBV4-1 with TRBJ1-1; TRBD1 matches at 8 bases. V was clipped by 3 bases and J by 4 bases; unmatched bases: 4. The CDR3 has 14 residues. The germline V gene encodes CDR1 MGHRA and CDR2 YSYEKL. CDR3 sequence reads: CASSHYGQGTEAFF. As DNA, the CDR3 is TGCGCCAGCAGCCATTACGGACAGGGCACTGAAGCTTTCTTT.

The chain employs TRBV29-1 and TRBJ1-5; 9 nucleotides match TRBD1. Looked up from germline, CDR1 is SQVTM and CDR2 is ANQGSEA. V lost 5 bases, J lost 6 bases, and 11 bases stayed unmatched. The CDR3 sequence is 15 residues long. The CDR3 nucleotides are TGCAGCGTTAGAGAAGCCGGGACAGGGAGTCAGCCCCAGCATTTT. Its protein is CSVREAGTGSQPQHF. Using reference TRBV29-1 and TRBJ1-5 for the parts outside the CDR3, the full variable domain is SAVISQKPSRDICQRGTSLTIQCQVDSQVTMMFWYRQQPGQSLTLIATANQGSEATYESGFVIDKFPISRPNLTFSTLTVSNMSPEDSSIYLCSVREAGTGSQPQHFGDGTRLSIL.

The rearrangement uses TRBV5-1 and TRBJ2-1, with 10 positions matching TRBD2. Germline values: CDR1 SGHRS, CDR2 YFSETQ. The CDR3 is 18 amino acids. With 1 base clipped from V and 0 bases from J, the junction kept 7 bases outside the gene matches. This CDR3 is CASSLRLAGASSYNEQFF. In DNA form, the CDR3 reads TGCGCCAGCAGCTTGAGGCTAGCGGGGGCTAGCTCCTACAATGAGCAGTTCTTC.

This clone was counted a single time. The chain is built from TRBV24-1 and TRBJ2-7; D gene unclear. Trimming removed 0 bases from V and 3 bases from J, with 11 bases in between. The CDR3 sequence is 15 residues long. Looked up from germline, CDR1 is KGHDR and CDR2 is SFDVKD. Written as DNA, the CDR3 is TGTGCCACCAGTGATTTGGCCCTTAAGCACTACGAGCAGTACTTC. Its translation is CATSDLALKHYEQYF.

CDR3 sequence (DNA): TGTGCCTGGAGTGTAGGACTGGGTCCCTACGAGCAGTACTTC. Its translation: CAWSVGLGPYEQYF. This chain connects TRBV30 to TRBJ2-7, with a possible D match to TRBD2 (5 bases). Trimming took 0 bases from V and 2 from J, leaving 11 bases between them. CDR1 is GTSNPN, CDR2 SVGIG, per germline (reference sequence). The CDR3 is 14 amino acids.

This clone has just one count. The CDR3 is CASRLQGQGSETQYF. CDR3 nucleotide sequence: TGTGCCAGCAGGCTACAGGGACAGGGTTCAGAGACCCAGTACTTC. V and J are TRBV6-6 and TRBJ2-5, with 9 bases fitting TRBD1. In germline, CDR1 is MNHNY, CDR2 SVGAGI (reference sequence). V lost 6 bases to trimming and J lost 4 bases; unmatched junction nucleotides: 9. This CDR3 contains 15 residues.

The chain couples TRBV7-2 to TRBJ1-1; 12 bases map to TRBD1. V lost 5 bases, J lost 3 bases, and 4 bases stayed unmatched. The V gene's germline CDR1 is SGHTA and CDR2 FQGNSA. This CDR3 comprises 15 residues. This chain's CDR3 is CASSAGQGAHTEAFF. The DNA for the CDR3 is TGTGCCAGCAGCGCGGGACAGGGGGCGCACACTGAAGCTTTCTTT.

The V gene is TRBV29-1, the J gene TRBJ2-3; perhaps TRBD2 as D (6 bases). V dropped 6 bases and J dropped 0 bases, with 19 bases sitting between them. This CDR3 comprises 16 residues. Germline V gives CDR1 SQVTM, CDR2 ANQGSEA. The CDR3 sequence is CSVPSGLLASTDTQYF. Here the CDR3 DNA reads TGCAGCGTGCCTTCGGGACTCCTTGCTAGCACAGATACGCAGTATTTT.

This chain joins TRBV28 and TRBJ2-4; D perhaps matches TRBD2 (5 bases). V lost 5 bases to trimming and J lost 8 bases, with 16 bases between them. This CDR3 spans 14 amino acids. CDR1 and CDR2 from the germline V gene are MDHEN and SYDVKM. The CDR3 DNA reads TGTGCCAGCAGTCCTCTGTTGGGAGAGGACATTCAGTACTTC. It yields the protein CASSPLLGEDIQYF.

This chain joins TRBV18 and TRBJ1-6, with a weak D call TRBD1 (6 bases). Trimming took off 6 bases at V and 6 bases at J, with 15 bases between the two ends. Germline assignment: CDR1 KGHSH and CDR2 LQKENI. CDR3 length: 15 amino acids. CDR3 in DNA: TGTGCCAGCTCCGGACGGACAGTCGGTAATTCACCCCTCCACTTT. Its translation: CASSGRTVGNSPLHF.

CDR3 loop: CASSLRLDRGQPQHF. The CDR3 nucleotides read TGTGCCAGCAGCTTAAGACTGGACAGGGGTCAGCCCCAGCATTTT. The rearrangement uses TRBV7-3 and TRBJ1-5, with TRBD1 identical over 9 bases. The CDR3 is 15 amino acids. V lost 1 base to trimming and J lost 6 bases; unmatched junction nucleotides: 4. The germline V gene has CDR1 SGHTA and CDR2 FQGTGA.

The rearrangement links TRBV19 to TRBJ1-5; 11 bases map to TRBD1. Germline CDR1 and CDR2: LNHDA and SQIVND (reference sequence). This CDR3 is built from 17 residues. V shed 4 bases, J shed 0 bases, and the junction held 5 bases outside the gene matches. CDR3 amino acids: CASSRDRGTYSNQPQHF. Here the CDR3 DNA reads TGTGCCAGTAGTAGGGACAGGGGGACATATAGCAATCAGCCCCAGCATTTT.

The chain couples TRBV3-1 (or the pseudogene TRBV3-2) to TRBJ2-7; no definite D call. The length of the CDR3 is 13 residues. CDR1 and CDR2 from the germline V gene are LGHDT and YNNKEL (reference sequence). Trimming shortened V by 3 bases and J by 2 bases, and 8 bases separated the two germline ends. The CDR3 nucleotides read TGTGCCAGCAGCCATAGGAGCGCCTACGAGCAGTACTTC. This codes for CASSHRSAYEQYF.

The chain recombines TRBV7-2 with TRBJ2-7; D ambiguous. This CDR3 comprises 13 residues. In germline, CDR1 is SGHTA, CDR2 FQGNSA. Deletions cut 8 bases from V and 2 bases from J, with 13 bases between. For the CDR3, the DNA is TGTGCCAGCGTTAGAGGCAGTCCCTACGAGCAGTACTTC. Translated: CASVRGSPYEQYF.

The rearrangement joins TRBV4-1 to TRBJ1-3; D might be TRBD1 (6 bases). Between the trimmed V and J ends, which lost 0 bases and 3 bases, there was a span of 18 bases. Per the germline V gene, CDR1 is MGHRA and CDR2 is YSYEKL. The CDR3 covers 18 residues. In DNA, the CDR3 is TGCGCCAGCAGCCAAGATCCGCACCGGGGGGCAGGTGGAAACACCATATATTTT. The encoded protein is CASSQDPHRGAGGNTIYF.

The chain has TRBV28 and TRBJ1-6, with 10 bases fitting TRBD1. Germline V gene lookup returns CDR1 MDHEN and CDR2 SYDVKM. Losses at the gene ends were 3 bases for V and 10 bases for J; bases not matched to a gene: 6. The CDR3 has 15 amino acids. The CDR3 sequence is CASSFDRGLGSPLHF. In nucleotides, the CDR3 is TGTGCCAGCAGTTTCGACAGGGGGCTTGGATCACCCCTCCACTTT.

This sequence joins TRBV7-2 and TRBJ2-7; maybe TRBD2 (6 bases). The germline V gene has CDR1 SGHTA and CDR2 FQGNSA. The ends were cut back, 5 bases at V and 2 bases at J, with 16 bases in the middle. The CDR3 sequence is 15 residues long. CDR3 DNA: TGTGCCAGCAGCCACTCGGGCGGGACTGCCTACGAGCAGTACTTC. Amino acids: CASSHSGGTAYEQYF.

The chain is built from TRBV11-2 and TRBJ2-7; tentative D call: TRBD2 (5 bases). Germline values: CDR1 SGHAT, CDR2 FQNNGV. V was shortened by 5 bases and J by 7 bases, with 27 bases between the two germline ends. The CDR3 totals 17 residues. The CDR3: CASSPSRGSGEAGEQYF. The CDR3 coding sequence is TGTGCCAGCAGCCCTAGCCGGGGTTCGGGCGAAGCCGGGGAGCAGTACTTC.

This chain uses TRBV7-2 with TRBJ1-1; TRBD1 agrees at 9 bases. This CDR3 is built from 14 residues. Trimming cost V 4 bases and J 4 bases; bases outside gene matches: 4. The germline gives CDR1 SGHTA, CDR2 FQGNSA. The CDR3 spells CASSSDRGSTEAFF. CDR3 DNA sequence: TGTGCCAGCAGCTCCGACAGGGGGAGCACTGAAGCTTTCTTT. The whole variable domain, remainder taken from reference TRBV7-2 and TRBJ1-1, is GAGVSQSPSNKVTEKGKDVELRCDPISGHTALYWYRQSLGQGLEFLIYFQGNSAPDKSGLPSDRFSAERTGGSVSTLTIQRTQQEDSAVYLCASSSDRGSTEAFFGQGTRLTVV.

J is TRBJ2-2 and V is TRBV10-3; 10 positions agree with TRBD1. J gave up 9 bases and V 6 bases, and 7 bases lay outside the gene matches. Germline lookup yields CDR1 ENHRY and CDR2 SYGVKD. This CDR3 is 14 amino acids long. CDR3 residues: CAISSDRGRRELFF. The CDR3 nucleotides are TGTGCCATCAGCTCCGACAGGGGGCGCAGGGAGCTGTTTTTT.

The chain couples TRBV7-3 to TRBJ1-2; 7 nucleotides line up with TRBD1. The CDR3 extends over 14 amino acids. Germline V CDR1 and CDR2: SGHTA, FQGTGA. Unmatched junction bases numbered 9, after V lost 3 bases and J lost 8 bases. The CDR3 protein is CASSFTDQGEGYTF. In nucleotides, the CDR3 is TGTGCCAGCAGCTTCACCGATCAGGGGGAAGGCTACACCTTC.

V gene TRBV4-2 combines with J gene TRBJ1-6, with TRBD1 identical over 7 bases. The V and J ends lost 0 bases and 4 bases, in that order; junction bases with no gene match: 6. This CDR3 comprises 17 residues. Germline CDR1 reads LGHNA; CDR2 reads YNFKEQ. The CDR3 bases are TGTGCCAGCAGCCAAGATCGGGCAGGGGGTTATAATTCACCCCTCCACTTT. As protein: CASSQDRAGGYNSPLHF.